This T cell receptor beta chain was identified in a study of T cell responses to AZD1222 COVID-19 vaccine. The protocol was immunoSEQ multiplex PCR, while the TCRdb copy is restricted to in-frame clones and leaves out a portion. The table records about 200,000 clones, 90% to 95% of them present only once. This CDR3 spans 14 amino acids. Germline V lookup: CDR1 MNHNS, CDR2 SASEGT. The germline V and J ends were trimmed by 3 bases and 5 bases, with 13 bases remaining between them. The source of this sequence is an adult who received the MenACWY meningococcal vaccine as a control. The V and J genes are TRBV6-1 and TRBJ1-2; possibly TRBD1 for D (5 bases). This specimen consisted of peripheral blood, obtained 28 days after the second dose of the MenACWY control vaccine. The CDR3 bases are TGTGCCAGCAGTGATCAGGGAGGGGTTTATGGCTACACCTTC. This gives the protein CASSDQGGVYGYTF.